The rows below give T cell receptor beta chains drawn from one sample of a study of shared clonotypes between healthy human individuals. TCRdb's copy holds only in-frame clones and misses some; the assay was immunoSEQ multiplex PCR. Seen here are millions of clones, approximately 95% observed once, and the top ten hold 1.1%. Sequenced input: naive CD8+ T cells sorted from blood. These receptors were taken from a man between 18 and 35 years old in good health. The CDR3 runs from the conserved cysteine through the conserved F or W. A D gene is named only where the DNA matches it firmly. A row's size may be missing; if present it is once, few, many or a size class.

>-|TRBV13|TRBJ1-2|once
TGTGCCAGCAGCCCAGGAAGTGGGTATGGCTACACCTTC
CASSPGSGYGYTF
>TRBD2|TRBV5-1|TRBJ2-5|-
TGCGCCAGCAGCTCGGGACTAGCGGAACAAGAGACCCAGTACTTC
CASSSGLAEQETQYF
>TRBD2|TRBV4-3|TRBJ2-1|-
TGCGCCAGCAGCCGCACGCTGGGGCCCTTCTTAGCGGGGGACCGCTACAATGAGCAGTTCTTC
CASSRTLGPFLAGDRYNEQFF
>TRBD2|TRBV10-3|TRBJ2-3|-
TGTGCCATCAGTGAGTCCCTAGCGGACACAGATACGCAGTATTTT
CAISESLADTDTQYF
>-|TRBV5-6|TRBJ2-7|-
TGTGCCAGCAGCTTCTTGGGGCAGGGTTACGAGCAGTACTTC
CASSFLGQGYEQYF
>-|TRBV4-1|TRBJ1-4|-
TGCGCCAGCAGCCAAGATGGGGGTAATGAAAAACTGTTTTTT
CASSQDGGNEKLFF
>-|TRBV7-9|TRBJ1-2|-
TGTGCCAGCAGCTTAGACCGGGCAGGTCGGGGACATGGCTACACCTTC
CASSLDRAGRGHGYTF
>TRBD2|TRBV7-8|TRBJ2-7|once
TGTGCCAGCAGCCCCACTAGCGGGGGGGTAGGCGAGCAGTACTTC
CASSPTSGGVGEQYF
>-|TRBV5-8|TRBJ1-2|once
TGTGCCAGCAGCTTTCGGGGGAGCGGGACCTATGGCTACACCTTC
CASSFRGSGTYGYTF
>-|TRBV2|TRBJ2-7|-
TGTGCCAGCAGTGACTGGGGGCCCGAGCAGTACTTC
CASSDWGPEQYF
>-|TRBV4-1|TRBJ1-1|-
TGCGCCAGCAGCCATTTAGGGGCGCCCAATGAAGCTTTCTTT
CASSHLGAPNEAFF
>-|TRBV6-5|TRBJ1-3|once
TGTGCCAGCTCTAACGGGGCCCCCGGAAACACCATATATTTT
CASSNGAPGNTIYF
>-|TRBV7-9|TRBJ2-5|-
TGTGCCAGCAGCAATCTGGCAGCCGAAGAGACCCAGTACTTC
CASSNLAAEETQYF
>TRBD1|TRBV19|TRBJ1-5|-
TGTGCCAGTAGTTTCGGACAGGGCCTCAATCAGCCCCAGCATTTT
CASSFGQGLNQPQHF
>-|TRBV27|TRBJ2-3|-
TGTGCCAGCAGTCATAGGGCTAGCACAGATACGCAGTATTTT
CASSHRASTDTQYF
>TRBD2|TRBV7-2|TRBJ2-5|-
TGTGCCAGCAGCTTACTAGCGGGAGGTTACGGGGAGACCCAGTACTTC
CASSLLAGGYGETQYF
>-|TRBV7-8|TRBJ2-7|-
TGTGCCAGCAGCTTGGGAGTGGGGGTGATTTACGAGCAGTACTTC
CASSLGVGVIYEQYF
>-|TRBV25-1|TRBJ1-2|-
TGTGCCAGCAGTGCTGGCGGGTACTATGGCTACACCTTC
CASSAGGYYGYTF
>-|TRBV2|TRBJ2-7|-
TGTGCCAGCAGGGGTTACGAGCAGTACTTC
CASRGYEQYF
>-|TRBV5-6|TRBJ2-7|-
TGTGCCAGCAGCTTGGCCGGGGGCGTCTACGAGCAGTACTTC
CASSLAGGVYEQYF
>-|TRBV10-1|TRBJ1-1|-
TGCGCCAGCAGTGATTTCAGGGAGGCTAACACTGAAGCTTTCTTT
CASSDFREANTEAFF
>TRBD1|TRBV13|TRBJ2-7|-
TGTGCCAGCAGCACTGGACAGGGTAGGGACGAGCAGTACTTC
CASSTGQGRDEQYF
>TRBD1|TRBV7-3|TRBJ2-5|-
TGTGCCAGCAGCTCCTCCGGGACAGGGGAAGAGACCCAGTACTTC
CASSSSGTGEETQYF
>-|TRBV11-2|TRBJ2-1|-
TGTGCCAGCAGCCCCGAGTCGTACAATGAGCAGTTCTTC
CASSPESYNEQFF
>TRBD2|TRBV7-9|TRBJ2-3|-
TGTGCCAGCAGCCCTCCGCGGGGGTTTTACACAGATACGCAGTATTTT
CASSPPRGFYTDTQYF
>-|TRBV6-6|TRBJ2-3|-
TGTGCCAGCAATCCTGAACTAGCCCGCACAGATACGCAGTATTTT
CASNPELARTDTQYF
>-|TRBV10-1|TRBJ2-3|-
TGCGCCAGCAGTGAGGGCACAGATACGCAGTATTTT
CASSEGTDTQYF
>TRBD1|TRBV7-2|TRBJ2-1|-
TGTGCCAGCAGCCTACAGGGGGTTTATAAGTTCTTC
CASSLQGVYKFF
>-|TRBV6-5|TRBJ2-2|-
TGTGCCAGCAGTTACGGGGGGCCGGGCACCGGGGAGCTGTTTTTT
CASSYGGPGTGELFF
>-|TRBV29-1|TRBJ2-5|-
TGCAGCGTGCCACCGGGCAGGGGGGTCCAAGAGACCCAGTACTTC
CSVPPGRGVQETQYF
>-|TRBV30|TRBJ1-1|few
TGTGCCTGGAGTGTAGGGGCTGAAGCTTTCTTT
CAWSVGAEAFF
>TRBD1|TRBV4-1|TRBJ2-7|-
TGCGCCAGCAGCCAAGGGGGGACAGGGGGTTACGAGCAGTACTTC
CASSQGGTGGYEQYF
>TRBD1|TRBV6-1|TRBJ2-1|-
TGTGCCAGCAGTGAAAGGACAGGGAAAAATGAGCAGTTCTTC
CASSERTGKNEQFF
>-|TRBV21-1|TRBJ1-1|-
TGTGCCAGCAGCAAAGAGGAGAACACTGAAGCTTTCTTT
CASSKEENTEAFF
>TRBD2|TRBV19|TRBJ2-1|once
TGTGCCAGTAGTATAGAGCGGGTAGCGGGAGTAATCAATGAGCAGTTCTTC
CASSIERVAGVINEQFF
>-|TRBV25-1|TRBJ2-7|-
TGTGCCAGCAGTGAAAGGTGGGAGCAGTACTTC
CASSERWEQYF
>-|TRBV9|TRBJ1-2|-
TGTGCCAGCAGCTCTAGGACTGACACGCTAGATTTCAACTATGGCTACACCTTC
CASSSRTDTLDFNYGYTF
>-|TRBV28|TRBJ2-7|-
TGTGCCAGCAGTCTGTCCGACTATGTCTACGAGCAGTACTTC
CASSLSDYVYEQYF
>TRBD2|TRBV4-1|TRBJ2-1|-
TGCGCCAGCAGCCCCCTGGAGAGGGAGGTAGCGGGGGGATACAATGAGCAGTTCTTC
CASSPLEREVAGGYNEQFF
>-|TRBV6-7|TRBJ2-3|-
TGTGGGGCACGGGCTGGCACAGATACGCAGTATTTT
CGARAGTDTQYF
>-|TRBV25-1|TRBJ1-4|once
TGTGCCAGCAGTGAATATACAGGGATGAGAGAAAAACTGTTTTTT
CASSEYTGMREKLFF